Here is one TCR beta chain with its context. This sample is drawn from a study of blood T cell repertoires in COVID-19. Per the germline V gene, CDR1 is SQVTM and CDR2 is ANQGSEA. Losses at the gene ends were 5 bases for V and 1 base for J; bases not matched to a gene: 4. The CDR3 consists of 13 residues. TCRdb's table, derived via immunoSEQ multiplex PCR, lists solely in-frame clones and lacks some. This repertoire shows 300,000 to 400,000 clones, around 87% found once; its top ten account for approximately 0.96%. The chain carries TRBV29-1 and TRBJ1-2; 7 bases match TRBD1. Sequenced material: PBMCs or T cells enriched from blood (not recorded which). The receptor comes from a woman under 40 with acute COVID-19. CDR3 nucleotide sequence: TGCAGCGTTCCTACAGGGGTTAACTATGGCTACACCTTC. Translated: CSVPTGVNYGYTF.